Listed below are T cell receptor beta chains from one sample, sequenced in a study of cytotoxic CD8 clonotypes in ibrutinib-treated CLL. Some clones are missing from TCRdb's copy, which holds only in-frame ones; the method was immunoSEQ multiplex PCR. The repertoire holds fewer than 400,000 clones, roughly two thirds seen once, with just under 6.5% in the top ten. The input for sequencing was PBMCs, taken after 36 months of ibrutinib treatment. These receptors came from a human donor with chronic lymphocytic leukemia. Each CDR3 is given with its conserved first and last residue. Each record gives: J gene, V gene, CDR3 length, clone size, D gene, CDR3 DNA, CDR3 protein. The D gene is left open where the match is weak. Clone size is given for some rows only: seen once, a few or many times, or a class if the clone is expanded.

j_call: TRBJ1-1; v_call: TRBV13; cdr3_length: 15; clone_size: once; d_call: -; cdr3_nt: TGTGCCAGCAGCTCGTCCCGGGACTTTAACACTGAAGCTTTCTTT; cdr3_aa: CASSSSRDFNTEAFF
j_call: TRBJ1-3; v_call: TRBV10-3; cdr3_length: 15; clone_size: -; d_call: -; cdr3_nt: TGTGCCATCAGTGAGTCCGGCAGGGCTAGAAACACCATATATTTT; cdr3_aa: CAISESGRARNTIYF
j_call: TRBJ1-6; v_call: TRBV7-3; cdr3_length: 15; clone_size: -; d_call: -; cdr3_nt: TGTGCCAGCAGCTTACAGGGGTTGGGTAATTCACCCCTCCACTTT; cdr3_aa: CASSLQGLGNSPLHF
j_call: TRBJ2-1; v_call: TRBV11-2; cdr3_length: 15; clone_size: -; d_call: TRBD2; cdr3_nt: TGTGCCAGCATCCAACTAGCGGGGAACTTCAATGAGCAGTTCTTC; cdr3_aa: CASIQLAGNFNEQFF
j_call: TRBJ2-1; v_call: TRBV5-1; cdr3_length: 16; clone_size: few; d_call: TRBD1; cdr3_nt: TGCGCCAGCAGCTGGGGACAGGGTGGAGTCTACAATGAGCAGTTCTTC; cdr3_aa: CASSWGQGGVYNEQFF
j_call: TRBJ2-7; v_call: TRBV27; cdr3_length: 13; clone_size: -; d_call: TRBD1; cdr3_nt: TGTGCCAGCAGTAAGGGACAGGTTAACGAGCAGTACTTC; cdr3_aa: CASSKGQVNEQYF
j_call: TRBJ2-2; v_call: TRBV5-1; cdr3_length: 12; clone_size: few; d_call: -; cdr3_nt: TGCGCCAGCAGCGCCATAAATGGGGAGCTGTTTTTT; cdr3_aa: CASSAINGELFF
j_call: TRBJ1-1; v_call: TRBV7-6; cdr3_length: 15; clone_size: -; d_call: -; cdr3_nt: TGTGCCAGCAGCATACGGGGGGGTAGGGGCACTGAAGCTTTCTTT; cdr3_aa: CASSIRGGRGTEAFF
j_call: TRBJ2-1; v_call: TRBV5-1; cdr3_length: 12; clone_size: -; d_call: -; cdr3_nt: TGCGCCAGCAGCTTGCTGGGGGACGAGCAGTTCTTC; cdr3_aa: CASSLLGDEQFF
j_call: TRBJ2-7; v_call: TRBV2; cdr3_length: 12; clone_size: -; d_call: -; cdr3_nt: TGTGCCTCATACGGACCTGGATACGAGCAGTACTTC; cdr3_aa: CASYGPGYEQYF
j_call: TRBJ2-7; v_call: TRBV7-9; cdr3_length: 14; clone_size: -; d_call: -; cdr3_nt: TGTGCCAGCAGCCATGGGGGACAAGCCTACGAGCAGTACTTC; cdr3_aa: CASSHGGQAYEQYF
j_call: TRBJ2-5; v_call: TRBV3-1/TRBV3-2; cdr3_length: 9; clone_size: -; d_call: -; cdr3_nt: TGTGCACAAAGCGGGACCCAGTACTTC; cdr3_aa: CAQSGTQYF
j_call: TRBJ2-2; v_call: TRBV5-6; cdr3_length: 12; clone_size: once; d_call: -; cdr3_nt: TGTGCCAGCAGCTTGAGTACCGGGGAGCTGTTTTTT; cdr3_aa: CASSLSTGELFF
j_call: TRBJ2-1; v_call: TRBV10-2; cdr3_length: 10; clone_size: few; d_call: -; cdr3_nt: TGCGCCAGCAGTCGTTTCGGGCGGTTCTTC; cdr3_aa: CASSRFGRFF
j_call: TRBJ2-7; v_call: TRBV5-1; cdr3_length: 15; clone_size: -; d_call: -; cdr3_nt: TGCGCCAGCAGCGCGGCAACAGGGTATTCCTACGAGCAGTACTTC; cdr3_aa: CASSAATGYSYEQYF
j_call: TRBJ2-2; v_call: TRBV29-1; cdr3_length: 16; clone_size: -; d_call: TRBD2; cdr3_nt: TGCAGCGTCATTAGCGGGGGGGCCCCGAACACCGGGGAGCTGTTTTTT; cdr3_aa: CSVISGGAPNTGELFF
j_call: TRBJ2-7; v_call: TRBV7-6; cdr3_length: 15; clone_size: -; d_call: TRBD2; cdr3_nt: TGTGCCAGCAGCTTGACTAGCGGGGGATCCTACGAGCAGTACTTC; cdr3_aa: CASSLTSGGSYEQYF